This record covers a single T cell receptor (beta chain). Its antigen is unknown. Sequencing was performed with immunoSEQ multiplex PCR; in TCRdb, only in-frame clones are kept and a portion is missing. Of 100,000 to 140,000 clones detected, around nine tenths appear once; the ten largest clones hold 22%. The sample comes from a study of T cell responses to AZD1222 COVID-19 vaccine. As for the study in general: Second-dose intervals of approximately 4 or approximately 12 weeks were pooled. Broader study findings: CD4 TCRs associated with vaccination spanned spike, dominating at 160-218 and 743-854. AZD1222 recipients seropositive at baseline numbered only six. Repertoire samples came only from after the peak T cell response.

CDR1 and CDR2 (germline): DFQATT, SNEGSKA (reference sequence). This CDR3 region has 12 residues. V was shortened by 3 bases and J by 2 bases, with 7 bases between the two germline ends. The receptor's source is an adult in good health. The V and J genes are TRBV20-1 and TRBJ1-2; no clear D. The sample consisted of peripheral blood, taken on day 0 of AZD1222 vaccination. The CDR3, as DNA: TGCAGTGCTAGTAATGTGAACTATGGCTACACCTTC. Amino acids: CSASNVNYGYTF.